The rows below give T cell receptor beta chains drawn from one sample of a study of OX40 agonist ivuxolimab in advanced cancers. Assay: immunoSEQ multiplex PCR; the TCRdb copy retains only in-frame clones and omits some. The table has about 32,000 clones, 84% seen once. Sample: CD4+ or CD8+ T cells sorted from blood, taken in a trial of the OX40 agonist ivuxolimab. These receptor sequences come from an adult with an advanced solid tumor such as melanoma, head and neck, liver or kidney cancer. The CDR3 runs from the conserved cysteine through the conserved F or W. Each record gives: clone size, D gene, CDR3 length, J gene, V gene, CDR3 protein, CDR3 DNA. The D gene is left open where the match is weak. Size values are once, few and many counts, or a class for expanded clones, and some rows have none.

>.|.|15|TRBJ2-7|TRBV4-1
CASSQLGSEIYEQYF
TGCGCCAGCAGCCAACTAGGTAGCGAGATCTACGAGCAGTACTTC
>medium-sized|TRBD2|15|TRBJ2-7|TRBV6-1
CASSEELAGDDEQYF
TGTGCCAGCAGTGAAGAGCTAGCGGGAGACGACGAGCAGTACTTC
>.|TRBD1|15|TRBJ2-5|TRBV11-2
CASSLNRGLQETQYF
TGTGCCAGCAGCTTGAACAGGGGGCTGCAAGAGACCCAGTACTTC
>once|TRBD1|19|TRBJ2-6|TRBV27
CASSLEGQGFHSGANVLTF
TGTGCCAGCAGTTTGGAGGGACAGGGATTCCACTCTGGGGCCAACGTCCTGACTTTC
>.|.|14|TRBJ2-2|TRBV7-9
CASGQTGNTGELFF
TGTGCCAGCGGTCAGACAGGGAACACCGGGGAGCTGTTTTTT
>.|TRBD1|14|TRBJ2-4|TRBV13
CASSLSTGMDIQYF
TGTGCCAGCAGCTTATCGACAGGGATGGACATTCAGTACTTC
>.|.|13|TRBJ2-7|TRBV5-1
CASSLGARSEQYF
TGCGCCAGCAGCTTGGGGGCCCGTAGCGAGCAGTACTTC
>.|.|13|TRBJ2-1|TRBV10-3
CAISEVSYNEQFF
TGTGCCATCAGTGAGGTGAGCTACAATGAGCAGTTCTTC
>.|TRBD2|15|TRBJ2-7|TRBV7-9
CASSSGTSGSNEQYF
TGTGCCAGCAGCTCCGGGACTAGCGGGAGCAACGAGCAGTACTTC
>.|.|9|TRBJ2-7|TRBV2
CASGDEQYF
TGTGCCAGCGGCGACGAGCAGTACTTC
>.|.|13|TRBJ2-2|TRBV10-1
CASSDGASGELFF
TGCGCCAGCAGTGACGGAGCTAGCGGGGAGCTGTTTTTT
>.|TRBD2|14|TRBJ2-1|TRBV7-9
CASSLADSGGGQFF
TGTGCCAGCAGCTTAGCGGATTCGGGAGGGGGGCAGTTCTTC
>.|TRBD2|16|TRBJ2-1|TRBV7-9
CASSLLTSGMDNEQFF
TGTGCCAGCAGCTTGTTGACTAGCGGGATGGACAATGAGCAGTTCTTC
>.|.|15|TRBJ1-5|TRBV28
CASSFRAAGTQPQHF
TGTGCCAGCAGCTTCCGAGCAGCAGGGACTCAGCCCCAGCATTTT
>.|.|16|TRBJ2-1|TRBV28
CASSFLGESANNEQFF
TGTGCCAGCAGTTTCCTTGGGGAATCGGCCAACAATGAGCAGTTCTTC
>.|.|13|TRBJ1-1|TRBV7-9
CASTLRRETEAFF
TGTGCCAGCACCCTAAGAAGGGAAACTGAAGCTTTCTTT
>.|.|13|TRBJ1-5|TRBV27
CASSLGSQEPQHF
TGTGCCAGCAGTTTGGGGTCTCAGGAGCCCCAGCATTTT
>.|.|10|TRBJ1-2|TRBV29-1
CSVDIYGYTF
TGCAGCGTTGACATCTATGGCTACACCTTC
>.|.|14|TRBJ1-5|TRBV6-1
CASSEESQHQPQHF
TGTGCCAGCAGTGAAGAATCACAACATCAGCCCCAGCATTTT
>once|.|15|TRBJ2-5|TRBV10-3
CAISDPYTGYETQYF
TGTGCCATCAGTGACCCATATACAGGGTATGAGACCCAGTACTTC
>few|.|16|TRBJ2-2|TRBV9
CASSPEGEGDTGELFF
TGTGCCAGCAGCCCCGAGGGGGAGGGCGACACCGGGGAGCTGTTTTTT
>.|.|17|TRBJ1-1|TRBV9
CASSVGPVRGGNTEAFF
TGTGCCAGCAGCGTAGGCCCGGTCCGGGGAGGGAACACTGAAGCTTTCTTT
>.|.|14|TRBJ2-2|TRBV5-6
CASSSGPNTGELFF
TGTGCCAGCAGCTCGGGTCCGAACACCGGGGAGCTGTTTTTT
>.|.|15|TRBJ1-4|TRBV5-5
CASSAGDATNEKLFF
TGTGCCAGCAGTGCAGGGGACGCAACTAATGAAAAACTGTTTTTT
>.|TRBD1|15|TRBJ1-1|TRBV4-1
CASSFRTGVYTEAFF
TGCGCCAGCAGCTTTAGGACAGGGGTCTACACTGAAGCTTTCTTT
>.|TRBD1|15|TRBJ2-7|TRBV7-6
CASSPGRDRYYEQYF
TGTGCCAGCAGCCCCGGCCGGGACAGATACTACGAGCAGTACTTC
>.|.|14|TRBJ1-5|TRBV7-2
CASSPLGGDQPQHF
TGTGCCAGCAGCCCACTCGGGGGGGATCAGCCCCAGCATTTT
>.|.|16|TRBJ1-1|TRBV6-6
CASTLRGSGRNTEAFF
TGTGCCAGCACCTTACGAGGCTCAGGGAGGAACACTGAAGCTTTCTTT
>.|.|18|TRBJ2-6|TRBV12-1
CASSFRGDRGPGANVLTF
TGTGCCAGCAGCTTTCGCGGGGACAGGGGGCCCGGGGCCAACGTCCTGACTTTC
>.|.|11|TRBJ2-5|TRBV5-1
CASSLDETQYF
TGCGCCAGCAGCTTGGACGAGACCCAGTACTTC
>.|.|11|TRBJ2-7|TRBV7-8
CASSYGREQYF
TGTGCCAGCAGCTACGGACGCGAGCAGTACTTC
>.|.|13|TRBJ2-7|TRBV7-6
CASSPRQDYEQYF
TGTGCCAGCAGCCCTAGACAGGACTACGAGCAGTACTTC
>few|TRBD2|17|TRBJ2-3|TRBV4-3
CASSQAESAGGADTQYF
TGCGCCAGCAGCCAGGCGGAGTCAGCGGGGGGGGCAGATACGCAGTATTTT
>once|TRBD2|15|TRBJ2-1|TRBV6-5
CASNLLAGGSNEQFF
TGTGCCAGCAATCTACTAGCGGGAGGATCCAATGAGCAGTTCTTC
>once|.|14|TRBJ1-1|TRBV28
CASSLDGEVTEAFF
TGTGCCAGCAGTTTAGATGGGGAAGTCACTGAAGCTTTCTTT